Below, 18 T cell receptor beta chains from the same sample are listed, as sequenced in a study of molecular identifiers for immune sequencing clone quantification. TCRdb processed the PCR reads anew with MiXCR; each CDR3 protein has one entry. Here the sample spans 80,000 to 130,000 distinct CDR3 sequences, over 30% being singletons. Sequencing was performed on naive CD8+ T cells from blood, with Jurkat cell RNA spiked in. Described subset: FACS-sorted CD8+CD4-CCR7+CD45RA+ naive T cells. These receptors were taken from a human donor in good health. Some libraries in this study had Jurkat cell RNA spiked in.

Of note for this clonotype: This may be a read error, as it is one base from a much larger clone. The chain is built from TRBV29-1 and TRBJ2-3, with 10 bases fitting TRBD2. CDR1 is SQVTM, CDR2 ANQGSEA, per germline. The CDR3 contains 16 residues. DNA for the CDR3: TGCAGCGTTGAAACAGCGGGAGGGCCGGGCACAGATACGCGGTATTTT. Translation: CSVETAGGPGTDTRYF.

As concerns this clonotype: One base away lies a much larger clone, so this may be a sequencing read error. This chain joins TRBV28 and TRBJ2-7; 9 bases line up with TRBD2. J was trimmed by 0 bases and V by 2 bases; bases with no gene match: 2. The CDR3 runs 15 residues. The germline gives CDR1 MDHEN, CDR2 SYDVKM. CDR3 sequence: CASSLAGGLSYEQYF. DNA of the CDR3: TGTGCCAGCAGTTTAGCGGGAGGGCTCTCCTACGAGCAGTACTTC.

The rearrangement uses TRBV4-3 and TRBJ1-1; 7 nucleotides match TRBD1. Per germline, CDR1 LGHNA and CDR2 YSLEER. V lost 1 base and J lost 7; bases outside the gene matches: 9. The CDR3 extends over 15 amino acids. The chain's CDR3 is CASSQGVQGPDEAFF. The CDR3 region has the DNA TGCGCCAGCAGCCAAGGCGTACAGGGGCCCGATGAAGCTTTCTTT.

The genes are TRBV7-6 and TRBJ2-2, with 10 positions matching TRBD2. CDR3 size: 17 residues. Germline-derived CDR1 and CDR2 are SGHVS and FNYEAQ. V shed 1 base and J 1 base; nucleotides not matched to a gene: 3. The CDR3 spells CASSLVPSGRNTGELFF. For the CDR3, the DNA is TGTGCCAGCAGCTTAGTCCCTAGCGGGAGGAACACCGGGGAGCTGTTTTTT.

The chain joins TRBV19 to TRBJ2-1, with 12 bases fitting TRBD2. The CDR3 is 13 residues long. Trimming took 5 bases from V and 10 from J; bases not matched to a gene: 3. Germline CDR1 and CDR2: LNHDA and SQIVND (reference sequence). CDR3 bases: TGTGCCAGTAGTCTAGGACTAGCGGGGGAGCAGTTCTTC. Its protein is CASSLGLAGEQFF.

As concerns this clonotype: This CDR3 fails to terminate in the conserved phenylalanine or tryptophan, so it likely reflects a read error. The chain links TRBV6-2 or TRBV6-3 to TRBJ2-2; D gene ambiguous. V was clipped by 0 bases and J by 9 bases, with 5 bases between them. CDR1 MNHEY and CDR2 SVGEGT come from the germline V gene. CDR3 size: 12 residues. CDR3 in amino acids: CASSYSPWELFL. DNA for the CDR3: TGTGCCAGCAGTTACTCCCCCTGGGAGCTGTTTCTT.

Concerning this clonotype: A much more abundant neighbour one base away suggests this may be a read error. The CDR3 ends on some other residue instead of the conserved phenylalanine or tryptophan, so this is likely a read error. The chain couples TRBV6-5 to TRBJ2-3, with 11 bases matching TRBD2. This CDR3 has 16 residues. Per the germline V gene, CDR1 is MNHEY and CDR2 is SVGAGI. Losses at the gene ends were 4 bases for V and 1 base for J; bases not matched to a gene: 4. Here the CDR3 reads CASSFSGRARTDTQYI. The CDR3 DNA sequence: TGTGCCAGCAGTTTTAGCGGGAGGGCCCGCACAGATACGCAGTATATT.

About this clonotype itself: A much larger clone lies a single base off, so this may be a read error. The chain couples TRBV28 to TRBJ2-7; 12 nucleotides agree with TRBD2. This CDR3 contains 17 residues. Germline V lookup: CDR1 MDHEN, CDR2 SYDVKM. After removal of 5 bases from V and 2 bases from J, the junction contained 10 bases not matched to a gene. Here the CDR3 DNA reads TGTGCCAGCAGTGTAGCTAGCGGGAGGGCCAGAACCTACGAGCAGTACTTC. Translating gives CASSVASGRARTYEQYF. Full variable domain (rest looked up from reference TRBV28 and TRBJ2-7): DVKVTQSSRYLVKRTGEKVFLECVQDMDHENMFWYRQDPGLGLRLIYFSYDVKMKEKGDIPEGYSVSREKKERFSLILESASTNQTSMYLCASSVASGRARTYEQYFGPGTRLTVT.

Only a few counts were recorded for this clonotype. CDR3 DNA: TGTGCCAGCAGCCCGTTACCGACTAGCGGGTTCTACGAGCAGTACTTC. It is translated as CASSPLPTSGFYEQYF. The chain employs TRBV7-9 and TRBJ2-7; 10 nucleotides match TRBD2. This CDR3 spans 16 amino acids. Looked up from germline, CDR1 is SEHNR and CDR2 is FQNEAQ (reference sequence). With V trimmed by 5 bases and J by 3 bases, 10 bases remained unmatched. The complete variable domain, with remaining parts taken from reference TRBV7-9 and TRBJ2-7, reads DTGVSQNPRHKITKRGQNVTFRCDPISEHNRLYWYRQTLGQGPEFLTYFQNEAQLEKSRLLSDRFSAERPKGSFSTLEIQRTEQGDSAMYLCASSPLPTSGFYEQYFGPGTRLTVT.

This clonotype was found a few times. This chain links TRBV9 with TRBJ1-5; D perhaps matches TRBD1 (6 bases). V lost 3 bases and J 7 bases, leaving 11 bases between the germline ends. This CDR3 is built from 13 residues. Germline values: CDR1 SGDLS, CDR2 YYNGEE. In DNA form, the CDR3 reads TGTGCCAGCAGCGGAGGGGGGGGCCAGCCCCAGCATTTT. It specifies CASSGGGGQPQHF.

There are a few counts of this clonotype. The rearrangement joins TRBV5-8 to TRBJ1-1, with a possible D match to TRBD1 (5 bases). This CDR3 comprises 15 residues. Trimming pared 1 base from V and 3 bases from J, leaving 13 bases between. Germline values: CDR1 SGHTS, CDR2 YDEGEE. CDR3 nucleotides: TGTGCCAGCAGCTTGCAGGGAAATATGTACACTGAAGCTTTCTTT. This gives the protein CASSLQGNMYTEAFF.

With regard to this clonotype: It may be a read error: a sequence one base away is much more abundant. This CDR3 fails to terminate in the conserved phenylalanine or tryptophan, so it likely reflects a read error. CDR3 loop: CASSPLGYTAYEQYI. CDR3 nucleotides: TGTGCCAGCAGTCCACTCGGCTACACGGCCTACGAGCAGTACATC. The chain has TRBV28 and TRBJ2-7; D ambiguous. This CDR3 is built from 15 residues. Germline values: CDR1 MDHEN, CDR2 SYDVKM. V dropped 5 bases and J dropped 2 bases, with 16 bases sitting between them.

The table lists this clonotype with a few counts. A junction boundary mismatches the germline segment, possibly from a read error. The chain links TRBV27 to TRBJ1-1; a weak D match, TRBD1 (5 bases). The germline V gene has CDR1 MNHEY and CDR2 SMNVEV (reference sequence). The length of the CDR3 is 18 residues. CDR3 in amino acids: CASSRRPTLQVRGTGAFF. The CDR3 coding sequence is TGTGCCAGCAGCCGAAGACCGACCTTACAGGTACGGGGAACTGGAGCTTTCTTT.

Note on this clonotype: This could be a read error, since a much larger clone is one nucleotide away. As the CDR3 is not closed by the conserved phenylalanine or tryptophan, this likely results from a read error. The chain recombines TRBV28 with TRBJ2-5, with 7 nucleotides matching TRBD1. The ends lost 4 bases at V and 1 base at J; junction bases unmatched: 3. CDR3 length: 14 residues. Germline CDR1 reads MDHEN; CDR2 reads SYDVKM. CDR3 coding DNA: TGTGCCAGCAGTTCTGAGGGGGCCCAAGAGACCCAGTACTCC. Its translation is CASSSEGAQETQYS.

J is TRBJ2-2 and V is TRBV24-1; 8 bases are a match to TRBD1. The CDR3 is 14 residues long. Germline trimming cut 10 bases from V and 6 bases from J; bases unmatched to any gene: 9. The V gene's germline CDR1 is KGHDR and CDR2 SFDVKD. The CDR3 sequence is CATSRTGRPGELFF. CDR3 bases: TGTGCCACATCTCGGACAGGGCGGCCCGGGGAGCTGTTTTTT.

This chain uses TRBV2 with TRBJ1-1; D gene ambiguous. V was clipped by 2 bases and J by 1 base, with 8 bases between them. There are 14 residues in the CDR3. Germline values: CDR1 SNHLY, CDR2 FYNNEI. CDR3 coding DNA: TGTGCCAGCAGTGAATCCAACAGGAACACTGAAGCTTTCTTT. Translated, it gives CASSESNRNTEAFF.

With regard to this clonotype: The junction shows a germline mismatch at one end, possibly a read error. The rearrangement joins TRBV19 to TRBJ1-5; a weak D match, TRBD1 (5 bases). From germline, CDR1 is LNHDA and CDR2 SQIVND (reference sequence). The CDR3 is made up of 13 amino acids. This chain's CDR3 is CASSSATGQPHHF. The CDR3 region has the DNA TGTGCCAGCTCATCAGCAACAGGTCAGCCCCATCATTTT.

This clonotype was seen a handful of times. The rearrangement joins TRBV15 to TRBJ2-2; 7 bases are a match to TRBD2. The CDR3 length is 14 residues. V lost 0 bases, J lost 7 bases, and 2 bases stayed unmatched. CDR1 and CDR2 from the germline V gene are LNHNV and YYDKDF (reference sequence). The CDR3 DNA is TGTGCCACCAGCAGAGAGGGAGGGTTCGGGGAGCTGTTTTTT. It codes for CATSREGGFGELFF.